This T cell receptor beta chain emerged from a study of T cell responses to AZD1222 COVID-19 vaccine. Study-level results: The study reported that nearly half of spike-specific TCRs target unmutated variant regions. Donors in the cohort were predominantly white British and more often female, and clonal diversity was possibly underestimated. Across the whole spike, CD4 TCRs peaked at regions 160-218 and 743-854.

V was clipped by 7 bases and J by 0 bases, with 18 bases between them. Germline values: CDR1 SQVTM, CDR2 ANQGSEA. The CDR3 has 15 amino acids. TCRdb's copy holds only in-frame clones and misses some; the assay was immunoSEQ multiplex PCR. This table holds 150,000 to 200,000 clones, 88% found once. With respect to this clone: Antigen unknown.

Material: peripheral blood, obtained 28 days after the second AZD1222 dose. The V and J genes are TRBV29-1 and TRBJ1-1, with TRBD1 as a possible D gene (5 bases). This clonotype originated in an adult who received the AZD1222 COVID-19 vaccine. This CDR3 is CSAQTGGAVNTEAFF. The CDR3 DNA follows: TGCAGCGCTCAGACGGGAGGGGCAGTGAACACTGAAGCTTTCTTT.